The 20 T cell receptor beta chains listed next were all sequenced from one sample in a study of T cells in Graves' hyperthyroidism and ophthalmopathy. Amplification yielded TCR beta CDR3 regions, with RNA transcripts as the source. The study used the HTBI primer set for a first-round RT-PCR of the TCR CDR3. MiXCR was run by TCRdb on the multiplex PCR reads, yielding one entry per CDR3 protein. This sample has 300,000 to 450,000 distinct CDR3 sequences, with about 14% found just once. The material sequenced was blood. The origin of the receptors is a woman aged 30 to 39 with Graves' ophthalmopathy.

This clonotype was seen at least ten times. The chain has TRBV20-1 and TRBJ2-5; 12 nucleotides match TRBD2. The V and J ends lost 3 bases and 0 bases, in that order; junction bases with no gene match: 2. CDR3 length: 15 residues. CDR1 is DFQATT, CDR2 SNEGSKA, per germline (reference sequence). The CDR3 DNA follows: TGCAGTGCTAGGACTAGCGGGGGAAACCAAGAGACCCAGTACTTC. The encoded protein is CSARTSGGNQETQYF.

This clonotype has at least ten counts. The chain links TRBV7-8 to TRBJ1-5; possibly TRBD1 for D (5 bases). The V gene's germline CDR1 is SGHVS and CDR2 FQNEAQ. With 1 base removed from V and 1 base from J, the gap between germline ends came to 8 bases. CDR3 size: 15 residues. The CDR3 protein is CASSLEGLSNQPQHF. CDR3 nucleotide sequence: TGTGCCAGCAGCTTAGAGGGACTGAGCAATCAGCCCCAGCATTTT.

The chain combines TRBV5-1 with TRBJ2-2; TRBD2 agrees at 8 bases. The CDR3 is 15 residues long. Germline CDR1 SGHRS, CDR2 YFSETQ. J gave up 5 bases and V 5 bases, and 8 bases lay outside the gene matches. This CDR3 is CASSPRGGLTGELFF. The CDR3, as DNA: TGCGCCAGCAGTCCCCGGGGGGGCCTAACCGGGGAGCTGTTTTTT.

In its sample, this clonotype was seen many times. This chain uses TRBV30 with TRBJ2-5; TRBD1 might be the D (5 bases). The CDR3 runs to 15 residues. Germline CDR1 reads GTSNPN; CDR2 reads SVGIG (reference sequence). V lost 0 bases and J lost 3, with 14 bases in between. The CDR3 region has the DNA TGTGCCTGGAGTGTCAATAGACAGAGAAAAGAGACCCAGTACTTC. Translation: CAWSVNRQRKETQYF.

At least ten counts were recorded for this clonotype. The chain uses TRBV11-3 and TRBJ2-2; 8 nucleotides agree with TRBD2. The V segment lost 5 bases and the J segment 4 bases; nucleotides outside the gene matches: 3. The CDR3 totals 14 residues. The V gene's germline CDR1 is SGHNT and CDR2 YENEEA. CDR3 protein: CASSGGGSTGELFF. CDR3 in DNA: TGTGCCAGCAGCGGCGGGGGGAGCACCGGGGAGCTGTTTTTT.

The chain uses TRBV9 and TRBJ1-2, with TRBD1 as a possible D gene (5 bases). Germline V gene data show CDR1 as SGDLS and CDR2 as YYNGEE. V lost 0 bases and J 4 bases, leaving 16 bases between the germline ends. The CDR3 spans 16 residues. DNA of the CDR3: TGTGCCAGCAGCGTAGCCGGGGACTTAACATCCTATGGCTACACCTTC. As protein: CASSVAGDLTSYGYTF. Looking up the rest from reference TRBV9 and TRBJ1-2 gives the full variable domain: DSGVTQTPKHLITATGQRVTLRCSPRSGDLSVYWYQQSLDQGLQFLIQYYNGEERAKGNILERFSAQQFPDLHSELNLSSLELGDSALYFCASSVAGDLTSYGYTFGSGTRLTVV.

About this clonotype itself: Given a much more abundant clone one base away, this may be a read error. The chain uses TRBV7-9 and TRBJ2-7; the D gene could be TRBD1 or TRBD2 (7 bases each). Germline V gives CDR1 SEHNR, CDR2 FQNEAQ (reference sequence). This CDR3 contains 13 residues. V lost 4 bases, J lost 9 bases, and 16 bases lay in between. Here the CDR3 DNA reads TGTGCCAGCAGCTCAGGGGGGGGGCAGGTGCAGTACTTC. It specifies CASSSGGGQVQYF.

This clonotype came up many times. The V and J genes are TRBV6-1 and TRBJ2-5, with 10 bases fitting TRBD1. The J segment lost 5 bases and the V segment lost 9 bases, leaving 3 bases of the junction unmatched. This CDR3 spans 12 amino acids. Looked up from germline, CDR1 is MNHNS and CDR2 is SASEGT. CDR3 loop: CASRQGAETQYF. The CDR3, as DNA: TGTGCCAGTCGACAGGGGGCCGAGACCCAGTACTTC.

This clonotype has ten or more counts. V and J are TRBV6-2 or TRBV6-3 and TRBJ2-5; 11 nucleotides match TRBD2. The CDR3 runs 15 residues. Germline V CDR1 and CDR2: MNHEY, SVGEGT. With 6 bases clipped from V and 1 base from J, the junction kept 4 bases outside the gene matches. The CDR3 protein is CASRPLAGGQETQYF. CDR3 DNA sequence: TGTGCCAGCAGGCCGCTAGCGGGGGGCCAAGAGACCCAGTACTTC.

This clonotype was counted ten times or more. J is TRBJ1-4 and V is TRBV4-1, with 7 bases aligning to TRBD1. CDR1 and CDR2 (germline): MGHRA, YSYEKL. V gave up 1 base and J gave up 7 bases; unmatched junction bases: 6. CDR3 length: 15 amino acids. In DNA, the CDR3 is TGCGCCAGCAGCCAAGGGCGAGGGGGCTTTGAAAAACTGTTTTTT. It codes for CASSQGRGGFEKLFF.

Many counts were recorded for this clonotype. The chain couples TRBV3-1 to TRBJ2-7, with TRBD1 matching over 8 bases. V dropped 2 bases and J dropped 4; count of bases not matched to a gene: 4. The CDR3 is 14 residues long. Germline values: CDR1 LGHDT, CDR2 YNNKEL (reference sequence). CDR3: CASSQYRGMYEQYF. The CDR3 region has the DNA TGTGCCAGCAGCCAATACAGGGGGATGTACGAGCAGTACTTC.

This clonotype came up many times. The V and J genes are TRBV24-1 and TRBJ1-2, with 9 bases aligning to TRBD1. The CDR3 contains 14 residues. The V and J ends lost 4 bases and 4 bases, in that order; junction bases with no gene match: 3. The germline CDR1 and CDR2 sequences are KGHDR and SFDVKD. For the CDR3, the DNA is TGTGCCACCAGTGACCAGGACAGGGGCTATGGCTACACCTTC. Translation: CATSDQDRGYGYTF.

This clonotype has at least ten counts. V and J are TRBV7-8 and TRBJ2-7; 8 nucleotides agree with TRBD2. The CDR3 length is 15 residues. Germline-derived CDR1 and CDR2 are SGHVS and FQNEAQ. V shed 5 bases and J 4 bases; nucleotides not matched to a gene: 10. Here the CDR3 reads CASSHRTSSRYEQYF. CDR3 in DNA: TGTGCCAGCAGCCACCGGACTAGCTCCCGTTACGAGCAGTACTTC.

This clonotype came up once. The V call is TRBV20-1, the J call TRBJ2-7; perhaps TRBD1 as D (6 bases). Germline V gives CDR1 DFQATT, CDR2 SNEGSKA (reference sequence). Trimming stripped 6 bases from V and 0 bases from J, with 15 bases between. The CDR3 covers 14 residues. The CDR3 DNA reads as TGCAGTGCAACAACAGGGTTCGGCTCCTACGAGCAGTACTTC. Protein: CSATTGFGSYEQYF.

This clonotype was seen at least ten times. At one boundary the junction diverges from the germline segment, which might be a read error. CDR3 nucleotides: TGTGCCGGCAGCTTAGGGACACAGAACACTGAAGCTTTCTTT. This translates into CAGSLGTQNTEAFF. The rearrangement links TRBV11-2 to TRBJ1-1; tentative D call: TRBD1 (6 bases). Germline assignment: CDR1 SGHAT and CDR2 FQNNGV. The CDR3 covers 14 residues.

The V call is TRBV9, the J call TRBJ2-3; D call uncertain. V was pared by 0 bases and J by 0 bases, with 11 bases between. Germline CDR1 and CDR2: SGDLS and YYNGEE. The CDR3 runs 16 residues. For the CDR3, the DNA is TGTGCCAGCAGCGTAGCCCGGACGGAGAGCACAGATACGCAGTATTTT. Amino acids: CASSVARTESTDTQYF.

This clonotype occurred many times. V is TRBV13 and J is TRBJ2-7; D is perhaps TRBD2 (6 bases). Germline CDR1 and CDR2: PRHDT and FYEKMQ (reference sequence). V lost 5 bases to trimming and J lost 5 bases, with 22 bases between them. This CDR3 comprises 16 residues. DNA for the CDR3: TGTGCCAGCAGCCAGGTCGGGCTAGCGAAACCCCACGAGCAGTACTTC. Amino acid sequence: CASSQVGLAKPHEQYF. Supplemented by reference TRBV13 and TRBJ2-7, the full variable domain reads AAGVIQSPRHLIKEKRETATLKCYPIPRHDTVYWYQQGPGQDPQFLISFYEKMQSDKGSIPDRFSAQQFSDYHSELNMSSLELGDSALYFCASSQVGLAKPHEQYFGPGTRLTVT.

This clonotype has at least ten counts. As DNA, the CDR3 is TGTGCCAGCAGCCGGGAGGGCCACAAACACACCGGGGAGCTGTTTTTT. Translated, it gives CASSREGHKHTGELFF. This chain uses TRBV3-1 with TRBJ2-2; 7 positions match TRBD2. The CDR3 has 16 residues. Germline CDR1 and CDR2: LGHDT and YNNKEL (reference sequence). The J segment lost 3 bases and the V segment lost 4 bases, leaving 8 bases of the junction unmatched.

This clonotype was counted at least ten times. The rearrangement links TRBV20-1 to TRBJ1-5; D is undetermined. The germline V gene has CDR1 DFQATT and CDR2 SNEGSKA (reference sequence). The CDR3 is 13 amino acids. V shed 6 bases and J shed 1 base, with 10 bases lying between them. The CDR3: CSAQQESNQPQHF. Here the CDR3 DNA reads TGCAGTGCCCAACAAGAAAGCAATCAGCCCCAGCATTTT.

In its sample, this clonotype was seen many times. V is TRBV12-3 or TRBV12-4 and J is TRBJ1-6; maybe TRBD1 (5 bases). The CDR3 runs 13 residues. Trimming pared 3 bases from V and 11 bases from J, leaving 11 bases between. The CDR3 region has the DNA TGTGCCAGCAGTTTTGGGGCTTCGACACCCCTCCACTTT. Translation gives CASSFGASTPLHF.